This TCR beta chain was identified in a study of T cells in Graves' hyperthyroidism and ophthalmopathy. General study findings and limits: Clonotypes that were expanded in thyroid above 0.001 mostly appeared in blood too.

Amplification of TCR beta CDR3 regions used RNA as the template. HTBI primers drove first-round RT-PCR of the TCR CDR3. TCRdb re-called the multiplex PCR reads through MiXCR, storing one row per CDR3 protein. The sample yields about 610,000 distinct CDR3 sequences, approximately 15% seen once. Extraction of PBMCs used 7.5 to 10 ml of fresh peripheral blood. Trimming took off 6 bases at V and 6 bases at J, with 19 bases between the two ends. Germline CDR1 SGHTA, CDR2 FQGTGA. The CDR3 totals 15 residues. This clonotype was counted between two and nine times. Its antigen remains unknown. V is TRBV7-3 and J is TRBJ2-3, with a tentative D call TRBD2 (6 bases). The sequenced material came from blood. This receptor was taken from a woman aged 35 to 49 with Graves' ophthalmopathy. This CDR3 is CASSRASGSSDTQYF. The CDR3, as DNA: TGTGCCAGCAGTCGTGCGTCCGGGAGTTCGGATACGCAGTATTTT.